This TCR beta chain was obtained from a study of blood T cell repertoires in COVID-19. Profiled with immunoSEQ multiplex PCR; TCRdb holds only in-frame clones, not every one. The sample includes 130,000 to 150,000 clones, roughly 80% of them seen just once. Enrolment of Seattle patients took place during active infection, and they were followed longitudinally. This CDR3 spans 14 amino acids. Deletions cut 3 bases from V and 0 bases from J, with 8 bases between. Germline CDR1 reads SNHLY; CDR2 reads FYNNEI. The chain joins TRBV2 to TRBJ1-2; D is unclear. The sequence derives from a woman between 65 and 79 years old with COVID-19, enrolled during active disease. The sample consisted of peripheral blood. The CDR3 region has the DNA TGTGCCAGCAGTGAGGTGCAGACTAACTATGGCTACACCTTC. Residues: CASSEVQTNYGYTF.